One and the same sample provided the 8 T cell receptor beta chains below, sequenced in a study of CD8 T cells in Susac syndrome (dated by TCRdb to about 2019). The library was obtained by the immunoSEQ multiplex PCR assay. RNA was extracted with the RNeasy kit and roughly 0.45 to 1 ug was reverse transcribed using random hexamers. TCRdb itself trimmed the public reads at Q25 with fastp, ran MiXCR and retained productive beta chains. When rows share a CDR3 protein, they turn into one entry using the most common DNA and genes. This sample lists 150,000 to 200,000 distinct CDR3 sequences; about 95% were detected once. The ten largest clones add up to around 0.15% of the sample. The sequenced sample was CD4+ T cells from PBMCs. The receptors were sampled from a human donor in good health.

The chain links TRBV20-1 to TRBJ1-5; weak D call: TRBD1 (5 bases). The CDR3 sequence is 14 residues long. V shed 5 bases and J shed 0 bases, with 11 bases lying between them. Germline loops: CDR1 DFQATT, CDR2 SNEGSKA (reference sequence). CDR3 sequence: CSAHTGVSNQPQHF. The CDR3, as DNA: TGCAGTGCTCACACGGGGGTTAGCAATCAGCCCCAGCATTTT.

Worth noting for this clonotype: One junction end disagrees with the germline gene, perhaps due to a read error. The chain combines TRBV7-7 with TRBJ2-1, with 10 nucleotides matching TRBD2. CDR1 is SSHAT, CDR2 FNYEAQ, per germline (reference sequence). This CDR3 comprises 15 residues. The CDR3 DNA follows: TGTGCTAGCAGCTTAGCAGGGACTAGCGACAATGAGCAGTTCTTC. As protein: CASSLAGTSDNEQFF.

The genes are TRBV20-1 and TRBJ1-2; the D is unclear. With 6 bases removed from V and 2 bases from J, the gap between germline ends came to 13 bases. The CDR3 sequence is 13 residues long. CDR1 DFQATT and CDR2 SNEGSKA come from the germline V gene (reference sequence). The CDR3 DNA reads TGCAGTGCCGAAAGTGCAGTAAACTATGGCTACACCTTC. Translated: CSAESAVNYGYTF.

The genes are TRBV20-1 and TRBJ2-3, with 9 bases that match TRBD2. Germline lookup yields CDR1 DFQATT and CDR2 SNEGSKA (reference sequence). J was trimmed by 4 bases and V by 5 bases; bases with no gene match: 16. The CDR3 runs to 17 residues. In nucleotides, the CDR3 is TGCAGTGCTGAGGAGGGGACTAGCTGGTGGAATCCAGATACGCAGTATTTT. Encoded protein: CSAEEGTSWWNPDTQYF.

This rearrangement joins TRBV20-1 to TRBJ1-2; the D is unclear. Trimming left V 0 bases short and J 4 bases short, with 9 bases between. The CDR3 loop spans 13 amino acids. Germline V gene lookup returns CDR1 DFQATT and CDR2 SNEGSKA (reference sequence). The CDR3 here is CSARDVGGYGYTF. The CDR3 nucleotides are TGCAGTGCTAGAGATGTGGGAGGCTATGGCTACACCTTC.

This rearrangement joins TRBV20-1 to TRBJ2-5; D is unclear. V gave up 6 bases and J gave up 7 bases, with 12 bases separating them. CDR1 and CDR2 from the germline V gene are DFQATT and SNEGSKA (reference sequence). The length of the CDR3 is 11 residues. CDR3 sequence (DNA): TGCAGTGCACCGAACCGAGGGACCCAGTACTTC. The encoded protein is CSAPNRGTQYF.

The V call is TRBV3-1, the J call TRBJ1-4; unclear D gene. Germline CDR1 and CDR2: LGHDT and YNNKEL (reference sequence). CDR3 length: 13 residues. V gave up 2 bases and J gave up 7 bases, with 8 bases separating them. The CDR3 DNA reads TGTGCCAGCAGCCAAACCACGACTGAAAAACTGTTTTTT. This gives the protein CASSQTTTEKLFF. Full variable domain (rest looked up from reference TRBV3-1 and TRBJ1-4): DTAVSQTPKYLVTQMGNDKSIKCEQNLGHDTMYWYKQDSKKFLKIMFSYNNKELIINETVPNRFSPKSPDKAHLNLHINSLELGDSAVYFCASSQTTTEKLFFGSGTQLSVL.

CDR3 loop: CATEPQPQHF. Written as DNA, the CDR3 is TGTGCCACTGAACCGCAGCCCCAGCATTTT. The chain has TRBV15 and TRBJ1-5; D uncertain. The length of the CDR3 is 10 residues. V lost 9 bases and J lost 7, with 7 bases in between. CDR1 and CDR2 from the germline V gene are LNHNV and YYDKDF (reference sequence).